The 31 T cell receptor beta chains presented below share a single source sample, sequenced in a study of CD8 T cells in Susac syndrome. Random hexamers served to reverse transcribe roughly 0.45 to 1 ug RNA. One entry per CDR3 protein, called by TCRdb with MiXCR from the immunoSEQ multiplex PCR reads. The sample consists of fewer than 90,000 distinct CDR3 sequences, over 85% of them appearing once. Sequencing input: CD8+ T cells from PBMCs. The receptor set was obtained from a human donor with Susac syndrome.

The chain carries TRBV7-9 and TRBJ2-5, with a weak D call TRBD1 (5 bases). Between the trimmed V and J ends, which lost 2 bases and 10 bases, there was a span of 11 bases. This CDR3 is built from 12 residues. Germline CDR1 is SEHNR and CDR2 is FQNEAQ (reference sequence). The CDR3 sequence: CASSLPAGLQYF. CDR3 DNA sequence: TGTGCCAGCAGCTTACCCGCAGGGCTCCAGTACTTC.

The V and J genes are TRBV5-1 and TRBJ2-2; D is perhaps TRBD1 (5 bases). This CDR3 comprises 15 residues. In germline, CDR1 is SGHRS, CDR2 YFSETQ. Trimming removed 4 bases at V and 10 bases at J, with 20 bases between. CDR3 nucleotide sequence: TGCGCCAGCAGCATTTGGGGCCCTAAGAAGGAGGAGCTGTTTTTT. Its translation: CASSIWGPKKEELFF. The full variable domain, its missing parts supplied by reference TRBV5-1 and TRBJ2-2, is KAGVTQTPRYLIKTRGQQVTLSCSPISGHRSVSWYQQTPGQGLQFLFEYFSETQRNKGNFPGRFSGRQFSNSRSEMNVSTLELGDSALYLCASSIWGPKKEELFFGEGSRLTVL.

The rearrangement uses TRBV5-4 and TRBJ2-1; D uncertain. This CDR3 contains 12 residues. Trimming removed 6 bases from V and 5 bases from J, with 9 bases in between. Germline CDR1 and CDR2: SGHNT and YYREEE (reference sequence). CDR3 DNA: TGTGCCAGCACGCATGAAAACAATGAGCAGTTCTTC. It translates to CASTHENNEQFF.

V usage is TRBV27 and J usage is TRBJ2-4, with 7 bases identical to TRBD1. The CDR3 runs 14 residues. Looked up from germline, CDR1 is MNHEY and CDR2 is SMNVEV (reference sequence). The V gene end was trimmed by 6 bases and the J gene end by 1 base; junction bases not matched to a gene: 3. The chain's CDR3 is CASREQGAKNIQYF. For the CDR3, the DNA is TGTGCCAGCAGGGAACAGGGGGCCAAAAACATTCAGTACTTC.

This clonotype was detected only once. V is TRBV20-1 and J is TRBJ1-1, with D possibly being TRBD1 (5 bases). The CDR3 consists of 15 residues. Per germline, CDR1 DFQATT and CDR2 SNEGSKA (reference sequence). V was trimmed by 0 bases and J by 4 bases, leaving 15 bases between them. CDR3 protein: CSARDVAGWRTEAFF. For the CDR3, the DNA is TGCAGTGCTAGAGATGTGGCAGGGTGGCGCACTGAAGCTTTCTTT.

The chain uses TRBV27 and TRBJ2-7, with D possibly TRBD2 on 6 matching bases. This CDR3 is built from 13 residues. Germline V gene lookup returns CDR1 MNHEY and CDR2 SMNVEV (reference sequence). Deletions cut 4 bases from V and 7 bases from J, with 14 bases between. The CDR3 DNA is TGTGCCAGCAGTTCCCGGGCCGGAGGGGAGCAGTACTTC. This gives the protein CASSSRAGGEQYF.

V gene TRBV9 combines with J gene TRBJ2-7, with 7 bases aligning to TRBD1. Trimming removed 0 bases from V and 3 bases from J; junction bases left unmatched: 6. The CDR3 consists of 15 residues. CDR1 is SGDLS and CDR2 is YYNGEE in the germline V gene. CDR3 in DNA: TGTGCCAGCAGCGTAGGACAGGGTGTGGACTACGAGCAGTACTTC. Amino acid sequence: CASSVGQGVDYEQYF.

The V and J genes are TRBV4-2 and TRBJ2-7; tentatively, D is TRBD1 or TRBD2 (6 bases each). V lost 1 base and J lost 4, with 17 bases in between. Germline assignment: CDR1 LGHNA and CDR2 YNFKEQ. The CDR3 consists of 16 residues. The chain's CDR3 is CASSQGRGAEGYEQYF. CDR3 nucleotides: TGTGCCAGCAGCCAAGGAAGGGGGGCTGAGGGGTACGAGCAGTACTTC.

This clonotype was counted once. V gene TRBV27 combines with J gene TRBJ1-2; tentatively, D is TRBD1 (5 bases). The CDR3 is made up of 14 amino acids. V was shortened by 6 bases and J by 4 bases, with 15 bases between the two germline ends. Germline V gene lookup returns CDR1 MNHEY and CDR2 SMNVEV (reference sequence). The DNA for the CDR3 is TGTGCCAGCAGGGAAACGACAGCCGCCTATGGCTACACCTTC. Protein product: CASRETTAAYGYTF.

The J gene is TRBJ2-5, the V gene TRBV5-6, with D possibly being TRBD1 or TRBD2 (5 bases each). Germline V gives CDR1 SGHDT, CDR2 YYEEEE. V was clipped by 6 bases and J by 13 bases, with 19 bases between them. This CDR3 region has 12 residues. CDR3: CASTWGPEPPYF. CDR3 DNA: TGTGCCAGCACCTGGGGACCCGAACCCCCGTACTTC.

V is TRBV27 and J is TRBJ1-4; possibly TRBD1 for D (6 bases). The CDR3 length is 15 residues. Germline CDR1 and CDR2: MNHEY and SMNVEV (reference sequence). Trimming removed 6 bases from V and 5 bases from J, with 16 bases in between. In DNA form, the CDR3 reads TGTGCCAGCAGACGAACAGGGACCCCCAATGAAAAACTGTTTTTT. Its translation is CASRRTGTPNEKLFF. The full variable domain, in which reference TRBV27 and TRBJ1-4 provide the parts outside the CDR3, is EAQVTQNPRYLITVTGKKLTVTCSQNMNHEYMSWYRQDPGLGLRQIYYSMNVEVTDKGDVPEGYKVSRKEKRNFPLILESPSPNQTSLYFCASRRTGTPNEKLFFGSGTQLSVL.

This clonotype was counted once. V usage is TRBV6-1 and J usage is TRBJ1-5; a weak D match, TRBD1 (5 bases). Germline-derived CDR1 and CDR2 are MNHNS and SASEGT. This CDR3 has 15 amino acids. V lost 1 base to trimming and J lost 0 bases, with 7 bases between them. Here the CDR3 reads CASSEGQYSNQPQHF. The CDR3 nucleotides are TGTGCCAGCAGTGAAGGACAGTATAGCAATCAGCCCCAGCATTTT.

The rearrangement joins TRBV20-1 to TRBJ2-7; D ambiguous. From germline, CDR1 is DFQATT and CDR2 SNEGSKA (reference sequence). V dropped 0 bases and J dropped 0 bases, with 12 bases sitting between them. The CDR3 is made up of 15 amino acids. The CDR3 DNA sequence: TGCAGTGCTAGAGAGTTTAGGAGCTACTCCTACGAGCAGTACTTC. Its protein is CSAREFRSYSYEQYF.

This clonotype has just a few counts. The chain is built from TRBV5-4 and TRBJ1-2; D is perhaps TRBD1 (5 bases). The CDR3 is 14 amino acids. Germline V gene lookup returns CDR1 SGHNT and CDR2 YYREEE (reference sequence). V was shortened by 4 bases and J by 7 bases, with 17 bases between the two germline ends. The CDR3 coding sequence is TGTGCCAGCAGCCGGGGGACGCTAGCGGGTGGCTACACCTTC. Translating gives CASSRGTLAGGYTF.

The DNA of the CDR3 is TGTGCCAGCAGGGATACAGCGAACACCGGGGAGCTGTTTTTT. Protein product: CASRDTANTGELFF. The chain uses TRBV7-9 and TRBJ2-2; no reliable D call. V lost 6 bases and J lost 0, with 8 bases in between. This CDR3 comprises 14 residues. Germline V lookup: CDR1 SEHNR, CDR2 FQNEAQ (reference sequence).

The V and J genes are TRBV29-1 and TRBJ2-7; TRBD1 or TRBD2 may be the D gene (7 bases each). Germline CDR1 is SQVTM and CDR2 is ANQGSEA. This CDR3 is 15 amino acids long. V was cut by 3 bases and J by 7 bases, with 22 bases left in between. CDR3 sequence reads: CSVEGPGTAAGEQYF. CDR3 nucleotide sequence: TGCAGCGTTGAGGGACCCGGGACAGCAGCGGGGGAGCAGTACTTC.

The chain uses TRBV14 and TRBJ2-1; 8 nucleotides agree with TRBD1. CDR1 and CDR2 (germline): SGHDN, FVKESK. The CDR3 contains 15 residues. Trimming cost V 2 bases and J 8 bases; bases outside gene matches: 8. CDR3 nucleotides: TGTGCCAGCAGCCAACAGGGGGCGTCCACCGATGAGCAGTTCTTC. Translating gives CASSQQGASTDEQFF.

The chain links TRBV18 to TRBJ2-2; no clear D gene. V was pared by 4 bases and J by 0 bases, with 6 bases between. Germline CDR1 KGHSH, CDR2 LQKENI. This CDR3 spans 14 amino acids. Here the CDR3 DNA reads TGTGCCAGCTCACTTCCCGCGAACACCGGGGAGCTGTTTTTT. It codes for CASSLPANTGELFF.

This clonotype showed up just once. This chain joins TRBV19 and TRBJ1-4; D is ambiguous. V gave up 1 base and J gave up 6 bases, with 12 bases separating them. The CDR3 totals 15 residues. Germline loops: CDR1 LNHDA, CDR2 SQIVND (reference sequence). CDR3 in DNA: TGTGCCAGTAGTATAGGGTTGAGCGGCCATGAAAAACTGTTTTTT. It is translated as CASSIGLSGHEKLFF. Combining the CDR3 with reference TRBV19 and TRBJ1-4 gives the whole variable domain DGGITQSPKYLFRKEGQNVTLSCEQNLNHDAMYWYRQDPGQGLRLIYYSQIVNDFQKGDIAEGYSVSREKKESFPLTVTSAQKNPTAFYLCASSIGLSGHEKLFFGSGTQLSVL.

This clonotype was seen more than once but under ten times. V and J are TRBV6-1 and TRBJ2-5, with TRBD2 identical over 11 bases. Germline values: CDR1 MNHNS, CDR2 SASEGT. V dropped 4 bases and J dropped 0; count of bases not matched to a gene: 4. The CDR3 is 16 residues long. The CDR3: CASSGTSGRYQETQYF. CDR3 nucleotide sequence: TGTGCCAGCAGTGGGACTAGCGGGCGATACCAAGAGACCCAGTACTTC.

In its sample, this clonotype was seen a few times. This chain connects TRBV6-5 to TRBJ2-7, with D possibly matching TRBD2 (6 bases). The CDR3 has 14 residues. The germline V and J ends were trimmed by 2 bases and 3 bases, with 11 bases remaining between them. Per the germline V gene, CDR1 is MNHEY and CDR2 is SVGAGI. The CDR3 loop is CASSYGGAIYEQYF. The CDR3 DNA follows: TGTGCCAGCAGTTACGGCGGGGCGATCTACGAGCAGTACTTC.

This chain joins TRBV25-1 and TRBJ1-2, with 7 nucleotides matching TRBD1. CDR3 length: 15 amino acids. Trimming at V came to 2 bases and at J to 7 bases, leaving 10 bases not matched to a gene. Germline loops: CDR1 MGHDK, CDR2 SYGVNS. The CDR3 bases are TGTGCCAGCAGTGAACGCAGGGGGAACACGGGTGGCTACACCTTC. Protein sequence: CASSERRGNTGGYTF.

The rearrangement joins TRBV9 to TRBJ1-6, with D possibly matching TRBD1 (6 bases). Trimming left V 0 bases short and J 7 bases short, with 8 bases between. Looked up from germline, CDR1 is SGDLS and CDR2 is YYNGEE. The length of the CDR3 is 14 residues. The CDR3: CASSVGDTNSPLHF. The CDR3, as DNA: TGTGCCAGCAGCGTAGGGGACACCAATTCACCCCTCCACTTT. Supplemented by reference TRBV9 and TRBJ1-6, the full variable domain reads DSGVTQTPKHLITATGQRVTLRCSPRSGDLSVYWYQQSLDQGLQFLIQYYNGEERAKGNILERFSAQQFPDLHSELNLSSLELGDSALYFCASSVGDTNSPLHFGNGTRLTVT.

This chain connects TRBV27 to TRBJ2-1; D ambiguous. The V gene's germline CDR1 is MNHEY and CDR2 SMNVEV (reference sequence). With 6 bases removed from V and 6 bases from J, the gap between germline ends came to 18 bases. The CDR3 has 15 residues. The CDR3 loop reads CASSDGVPGSNEQFF. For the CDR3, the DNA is TGTGCCAGCAGCGACGGAGTCCCCGGTTCCAATGAGCAGTTCTTC.

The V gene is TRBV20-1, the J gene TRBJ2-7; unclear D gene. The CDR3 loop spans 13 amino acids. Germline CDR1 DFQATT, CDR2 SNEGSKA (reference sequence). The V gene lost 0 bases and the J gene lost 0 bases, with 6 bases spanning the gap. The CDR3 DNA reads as TGCAGTGCTAGAGACAGCTACTCCTACGAGCAGTACTTC. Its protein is CSARDSYSYEQYF.

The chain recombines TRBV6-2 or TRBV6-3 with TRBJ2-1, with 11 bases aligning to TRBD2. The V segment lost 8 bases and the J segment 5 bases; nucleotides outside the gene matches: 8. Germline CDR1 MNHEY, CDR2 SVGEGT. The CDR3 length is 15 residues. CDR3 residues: CASAPGTSGNNEQFF. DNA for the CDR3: TGTGCCAGCGCACCCGGGACTAGCGGTAACAATGAGCAGTTCTTC.

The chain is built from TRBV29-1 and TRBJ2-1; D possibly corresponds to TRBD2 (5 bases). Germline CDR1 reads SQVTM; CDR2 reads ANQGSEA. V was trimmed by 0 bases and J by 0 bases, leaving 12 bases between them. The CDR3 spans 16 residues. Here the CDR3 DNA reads TGCAGCGTTGAAGATCCGCCCACTAGCTCCTACAATGAGCAGTTCTTC. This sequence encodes CSVEDPPTSSYNEQFF.

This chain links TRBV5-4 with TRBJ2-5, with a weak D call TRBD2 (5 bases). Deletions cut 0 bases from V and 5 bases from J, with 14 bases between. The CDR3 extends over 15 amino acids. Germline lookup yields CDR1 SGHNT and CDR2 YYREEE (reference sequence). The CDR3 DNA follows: TGTGCCAGCAGCTTGGGAGTTAGCGCGCAGGAGACCCAGTACTTC. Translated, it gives CASSLGVSAQETQYF.

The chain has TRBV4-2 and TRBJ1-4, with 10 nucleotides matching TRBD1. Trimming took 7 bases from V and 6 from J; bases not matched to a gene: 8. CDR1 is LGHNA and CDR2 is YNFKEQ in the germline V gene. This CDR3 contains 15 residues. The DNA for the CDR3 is TGTGCCAGCAACCCCCGAGGACAGGGGGATGAAAAACTGTTTTTT. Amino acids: CASNPRGQGDEKLFF.

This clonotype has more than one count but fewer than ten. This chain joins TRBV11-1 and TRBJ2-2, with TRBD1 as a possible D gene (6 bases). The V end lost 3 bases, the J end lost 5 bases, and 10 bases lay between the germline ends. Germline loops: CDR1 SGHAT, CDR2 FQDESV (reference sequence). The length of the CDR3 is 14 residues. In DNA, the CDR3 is TGTGCCAGCAGCTTCACAGGGCGGACCGGGGAGCTGTTTTTT. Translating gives CASSFTGRTGELFF.

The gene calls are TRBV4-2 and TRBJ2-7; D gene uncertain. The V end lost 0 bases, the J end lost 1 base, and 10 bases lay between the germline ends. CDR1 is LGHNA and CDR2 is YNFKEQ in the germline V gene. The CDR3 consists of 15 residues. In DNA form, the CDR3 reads TGTGCCAGCAGCCAAGAGTCATACGGATCCTACGAGCAGTACTTC. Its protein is CASSQESYGSYEQYF.